The 7 T cell receptor beta chains below were found in one sample sequenced in a study of cytomegalovirus exposure and HLA in healthy donors. The PCR made use of 60 Vbeta and 13 Jbeta primers. TCRdb keeps only in-frame clones here, not all; method: immunoSEQ multiplex PCR. The table includes 150,000 to 200,000 clones, over 70% detected once. The specimen sequenced was PBMCs. The source is a woman between 25 and 40 years old in good health and CMV-seropositive.

This chain joins TRBV27 and TRBJ2-7; no definite D call. Per germline, CDR1 MNHEY and CDR2 SMNVEV (reference sequence). Trimming stripped 5 bases from V and 6 bases from J, with 17 bases between. The length of the CDR3 is 14 residues. DNA of the CDR3: TGTGCCAGCAGTCTCTATGCGTCACTCCCCGAGCAGTACTTC. Translation gives CASSLYASLPEQYF.

The CDR3 DNA follows: TGTGCCAGCAGCTCTGTAGCGGGAAGCGGCACAGATACGCAGTATTTT. This translates into CASSSVAGSGTDTQYF. V usage is TRBV5-5 and J usage is TRBJ2-3; the match to TRBD2 covers 8 bases. The CDR3 has 16 amino acids. The trim removed 3 bases at V and 1 base at J, leaving 7 bases unmatched. Germline CDR1 is SGHKS and CDR2 is YYEKEE (reference sequence).

V gene TRBV19 combines with J gene TRBJ1-4; no definite D call. The CDR3 runs to 10 residues. Germline V gives CDR1 LNHDA, CDR2 SQIVND (reference sequence). The V and J ends lost 8 bases and 8 bases respectively, with 6 bases between them. CDR3 DNA sequence: TGTGCCAGTTCTCGGGAAAAACTGTTTTTT. Protein sequence: CASSREKLFF.

This sequence joins TRBV5-8 and TRBJ2-7; 14 bases line up with TRBD2. Losses at the gene ends were 4 bases for V and 12 bases for J; bases not matched to a gene: 9. This CDR3 is 14 amino acids long. Germline values: CDR1 SGHTS, CDR2 YDEGEE. CDR3: CASSHRTSGRSLYF. CDR3 in DNA: TGTGCCAGCAGCCACAGGACTAGCGGGAGGTCTCTGTACTTC.

The chain joins TRBV30 to TRBJ2-3; a possible D gene is TRBD2 (6 bases). Trimming stripped 3 bases from V and 4 bases from J, with 14 bases between. Germline values: CDR1 GTSNPN, CDR2 SVGIG (reference sequence). The CDR3 is made up of 14 amino acids. The CDR3 here is CAWSRAGIADTQYF. The CDR3 bases are TGTGCCTGGAGCCGTGCGGGAATTGCAGATACGCAGTATTTT. The full variable domain, completed using reference TRBV30 and TRBJ2-3, is SQTIHQWPATLVQPVGSPLSLECTVEGTSNPNLYWYRQAAGRGLQLLFYSVGIGQISSEVPQNLSASRPQDRQFILSSKKLLLSDSGFYLCAWSRAGIADTQYFGPGTRLTVL.

CDR3: CASSAGLISMNTEAFF. CDR3 bases: TGTGCCAGTAGTGCAGGACTGATTTCAATGAACACTGAAGCTTTCTTT. The V call is TRBV19, the J call TRBJ1-1, with no clear D. This CDR3 region has 16 residues. CDR1 and CDR2 from the germline V gene are LNHDA and SQIVND (reference sequence). V lost 5 bases, J lost 0 bases, and 16 bases lay in between.

V usage is TRBV2 and J usage is TRBJ1-2, with 9 positions matching TRBD1. The CDR3 spans 14 residues. V was pared by 5 bases and J by 2 bases, with 3 bases of the junction left unmatched. The germline V gene encodes CDR1 SNHLY and CDR2 FYNNEI. CDR3 sequence reads: CASSRDRENYGYTF. The DNA of the CDR3 is TGTGCCAGCAGTCGGGACAGGGAAAACTATGGCTACACCTTC.